This T cell receptor (beta chain) was found in a study of vaccination and CD4 T cells after COVID-19. A note on this clonotype: Antigen specificity is unknown.

Treatment: roughly 11-day PBMC culture with coronavirus spike peptide pools or control peptides (ViraFEST assay). Once obtained from cultured CD4+ T cells, the DNA was sequenced using the Oncomine TCR Beta short-read assay. Each CDR3 protein gets one entry after TCRdb re-called the PCR reads with MiXCR. The sample has more than 10,000 distinct CDR3 sequences; 25% to 35% are singletons. After removal of 1 base from V and 5 bases from J, the junction contained 13 bases not matched to a gene. In germline, CDR1 is KGHSH, CDR2 LQKENI. The CDR3 extends over 20 amino acids. The V and J genes are TRBV18 and TRBJ2-5, with 16 positions matching TRBD2. This clonotype was obtained from a human donor who had recovered from COVID-19. Sequencing used CD4+ T cells from blood, cultured in vitro, obtained after SARS-CoV-2 vaccination. The DNA of the CDR3 is TGTGCCAGCTCACCACGTCCGCCGGGACTAGCGGGAGGGAGTGGGGAGACCCAGTACTTC. It yields the protein CASSPRPPGLAGGSGETQYF.